The clone carrying this TCR beta chain was counted once. With V trimmed by 6 bases and J by 0 bases, 11 bases remained unmatched. This CDR3 region has 16 residues. Germline values: CDR1 SNHLY, CDR2 FYNNEI. It was from alopecia areata patients that lesional scalp punch biopsies and peripheral blood were collected. This entry is derived from a study of CD8+ T cells in alopecia areata. Overall study: The drug, oral tofacitinib, was given to treated patients at 5 to 10 mg twice daily. Dosing spanned 6 to 18 months on tofacitinib, then 6 months off drug.

After isolation, RNA underwent reverse transcription to generate cDNA as the sequencing template. Produced via immunoSEQ multiplex PCR; TCRdb's table is partial and in-frame only. The data show 150,000 or so clones, with around 87% seen just once and around 15% held by the top ten. This material consisted of CD8+ T cells sorted from blood, taken at week 0. This chain links TRBV2 with TRBJ2-7; 7 bases line up with TRBD2. This TCR derives from a human donor with alopecia areata. For the CDR3, the DNA is TGTGCCAGCAGCTTACTCCGGGGGGAGAGCTCCTACGAGCAGTACTTC. Its translation is CASSLLRGESSYEQYF.